This TCR beta chain was observed in a study of CD8 T cells in Susac syndrome. RNA totalling about 0.5 to 1 ug underwent reverse transcription with random hexamers. The amplification used immunoSEQ multiplex PCR on TCR beta CDR3; it spanned 54 Vbeta and 13 Jbeta. TCRdb re-analysed the immunoSEQ multiplex PCR reads in MiXCR, keeping a single row per CDR3 protein. Here the sample spans 180,000 or so distinct CDR3 sequences, roughly 96% being singletons. This CDR3 is 13 amino acids long. Germline CDR1 is SEHNR and CDR2 is FQNEAQ (reference sequence). V was pared by 0 bases and J by 8 bases, with 10 bases between. TCR beta from blood CD8+ and CD4+ T cells was sequenced.

The chain employs TRBV7-9 and TRBJ1-1; D unclear. The TCR originated in a human donor in good health. The material sequenced was CD4+ T cells from PBMCs. CDR3 protein: CASSLAMEDEAFF. The DNA for the CDR3 is TGTGCCAGCAGCTTAGCGATGGAGGACGAAGCTTTCTTT.